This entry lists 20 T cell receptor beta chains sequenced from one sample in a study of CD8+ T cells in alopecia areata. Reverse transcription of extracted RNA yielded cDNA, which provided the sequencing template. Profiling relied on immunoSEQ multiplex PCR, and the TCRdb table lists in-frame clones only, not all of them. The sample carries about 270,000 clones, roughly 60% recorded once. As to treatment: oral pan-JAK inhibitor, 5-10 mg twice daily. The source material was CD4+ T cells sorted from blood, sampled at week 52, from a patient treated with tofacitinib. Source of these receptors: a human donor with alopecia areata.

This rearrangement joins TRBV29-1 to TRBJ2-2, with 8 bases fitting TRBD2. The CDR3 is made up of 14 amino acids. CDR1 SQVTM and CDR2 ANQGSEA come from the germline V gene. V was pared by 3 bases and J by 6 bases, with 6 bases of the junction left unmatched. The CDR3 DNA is TGCAGCGTTGAGGCGGGGGGCCGTCCCGGGGAGCTGTTTTTT. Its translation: CSVEAGGRPGELFF.

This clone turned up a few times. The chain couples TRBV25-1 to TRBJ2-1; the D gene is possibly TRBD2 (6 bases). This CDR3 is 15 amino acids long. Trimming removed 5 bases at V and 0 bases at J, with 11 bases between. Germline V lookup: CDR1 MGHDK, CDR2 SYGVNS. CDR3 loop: CASSLDGSSYNEQFF. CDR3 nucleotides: TGTGCCAGCAGTTTAGACGGGAGCTCCTACAATGAGCAGTTCTTC.

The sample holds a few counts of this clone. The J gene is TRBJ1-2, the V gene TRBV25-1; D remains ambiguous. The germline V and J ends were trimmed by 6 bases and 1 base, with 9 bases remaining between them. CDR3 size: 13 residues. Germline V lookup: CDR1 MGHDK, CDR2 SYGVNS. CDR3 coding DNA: TGTGCCAGCAGCGTCCAGATTAACTATGGCTACACCTTC. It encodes CASSVQINYGYTF.

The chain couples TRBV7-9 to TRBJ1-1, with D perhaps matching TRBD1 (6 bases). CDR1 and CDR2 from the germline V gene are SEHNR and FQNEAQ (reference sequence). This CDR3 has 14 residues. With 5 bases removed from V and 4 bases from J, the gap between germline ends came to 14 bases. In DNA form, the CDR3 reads TGTGCCAGCAGCCCGAGGAGGGGGGGCACTGAAGCTTTCTTT. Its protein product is CASSPRRGGTEAFF.

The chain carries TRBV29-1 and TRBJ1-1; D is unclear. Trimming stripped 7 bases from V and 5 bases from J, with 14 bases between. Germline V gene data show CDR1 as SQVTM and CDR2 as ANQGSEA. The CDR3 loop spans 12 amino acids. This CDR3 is CSALIGTTEAFF. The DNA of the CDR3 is TGCAGCGCTCTAATCGGAACAACTGAAGCTTTCTTT.

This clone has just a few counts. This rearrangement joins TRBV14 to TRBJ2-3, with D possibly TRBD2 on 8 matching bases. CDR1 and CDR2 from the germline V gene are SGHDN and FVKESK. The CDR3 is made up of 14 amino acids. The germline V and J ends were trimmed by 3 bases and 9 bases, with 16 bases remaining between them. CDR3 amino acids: CASSQRTGGGTQYF. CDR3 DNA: TGTGCCAGCAGCCAGAGGACAGGCGGGGGGACGCAGTATTTT.

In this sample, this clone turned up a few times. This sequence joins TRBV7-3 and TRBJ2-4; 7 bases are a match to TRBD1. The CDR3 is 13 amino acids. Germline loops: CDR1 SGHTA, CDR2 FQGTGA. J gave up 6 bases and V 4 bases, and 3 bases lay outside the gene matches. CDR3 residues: CASSSHRGNIQYF. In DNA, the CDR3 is TGTGCCAGCAGCTCTCACAGGGGAAACATTCAGTACTTC.

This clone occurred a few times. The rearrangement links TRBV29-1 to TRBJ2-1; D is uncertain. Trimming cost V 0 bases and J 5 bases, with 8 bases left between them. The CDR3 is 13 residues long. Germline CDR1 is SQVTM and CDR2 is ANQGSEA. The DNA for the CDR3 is TGCAGCGTTGAAGAGAAAACTAACAATGAGCAGTTCTTC. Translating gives CSVEEKTNNEQFF.

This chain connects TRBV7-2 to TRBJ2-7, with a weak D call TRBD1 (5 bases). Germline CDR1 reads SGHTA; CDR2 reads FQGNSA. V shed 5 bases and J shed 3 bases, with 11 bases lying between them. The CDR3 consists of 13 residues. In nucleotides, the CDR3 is TGTGCCAGCAGCCTGAGACAGATCTACGAGCAGTACTTC. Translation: CASSLRQIYEQYF.

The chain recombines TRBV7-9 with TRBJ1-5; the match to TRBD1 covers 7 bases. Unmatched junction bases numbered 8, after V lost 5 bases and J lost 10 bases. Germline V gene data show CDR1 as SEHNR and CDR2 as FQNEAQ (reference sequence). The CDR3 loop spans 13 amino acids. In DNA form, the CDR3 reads TGTGCCAGCAGCACCCAAACAGGGGCCCCCCAGCATTTT. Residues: CASSTQTGAPQHF.

CDR3 sequence reads: CASSYLRDSPLHF. The CDR3 nucleotides read TGTGCCAGCAGTTACTTACGGGATTCACCCCTCCACTTT. The genes are TRBV6-5 and TRBJ1-6; D is uncertain. CDR3 length: 13 amino acids. The V end lost 1 base, the J end lost 8 bases, and 6 bases lay between the germline ends. Germline assignment: CDR1 MNHEY and CDR2 SVGAGI.

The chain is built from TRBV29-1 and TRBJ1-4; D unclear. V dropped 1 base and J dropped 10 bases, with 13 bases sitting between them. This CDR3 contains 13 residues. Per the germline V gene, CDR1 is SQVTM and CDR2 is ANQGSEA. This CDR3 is CSVEAPEGGKLFF. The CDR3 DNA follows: TGCAGCGTTGAAGCTCCCGAAGGTGGAAAACTGTTTTTT.

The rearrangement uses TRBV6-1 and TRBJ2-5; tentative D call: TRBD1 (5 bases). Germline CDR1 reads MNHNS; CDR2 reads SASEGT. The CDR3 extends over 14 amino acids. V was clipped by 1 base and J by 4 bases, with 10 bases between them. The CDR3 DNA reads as TGTGCCAGCAGTGAAGAGGGGATTGGAGAGACCCAGTACTTC. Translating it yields CASSEEGIGETQYF.

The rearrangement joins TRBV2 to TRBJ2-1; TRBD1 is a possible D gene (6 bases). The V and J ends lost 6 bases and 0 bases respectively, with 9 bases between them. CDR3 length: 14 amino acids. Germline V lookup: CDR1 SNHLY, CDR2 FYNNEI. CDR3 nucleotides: TGTGCCAGCAGGGGACAAAGCTCCTACAATGAGCAGTTCTTC. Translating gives CASRGQSSYNEQFF.

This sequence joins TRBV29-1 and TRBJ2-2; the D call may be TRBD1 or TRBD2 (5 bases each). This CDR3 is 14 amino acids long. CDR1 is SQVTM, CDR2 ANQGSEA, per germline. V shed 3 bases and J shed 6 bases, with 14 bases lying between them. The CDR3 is CSVDWDGIPGELFF. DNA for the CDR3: TGCAGCGTTGACTGGGACGGAATCCCCGGGGAGCTGTTTTTT.

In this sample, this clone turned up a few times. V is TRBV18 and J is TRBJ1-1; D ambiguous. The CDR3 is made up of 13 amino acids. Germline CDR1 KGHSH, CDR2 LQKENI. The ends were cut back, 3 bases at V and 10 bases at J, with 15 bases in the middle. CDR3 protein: CASSPEPDRGAFF. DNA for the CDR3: TGTGCCAGCTCACCGGAACCGGATCGAGGAGCTTTCTTT.

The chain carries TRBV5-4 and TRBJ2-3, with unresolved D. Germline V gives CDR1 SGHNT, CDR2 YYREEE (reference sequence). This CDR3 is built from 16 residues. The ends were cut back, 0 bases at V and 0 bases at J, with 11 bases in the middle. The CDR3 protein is CASSLGSQISTDTQYF. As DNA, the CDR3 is TGTGCCAGCAGCTTGGGTTCACAGATTAGCACAGATACGCAGTATTTT.

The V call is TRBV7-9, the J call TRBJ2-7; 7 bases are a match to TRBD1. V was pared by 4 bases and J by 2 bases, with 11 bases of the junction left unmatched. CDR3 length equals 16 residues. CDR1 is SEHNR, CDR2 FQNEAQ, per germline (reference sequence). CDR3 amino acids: CASSSGGDRVTYEQYF. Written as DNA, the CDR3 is TGTGCCAGCAGCTCAGGTGGGGACAGAGTGACCTACGAGCAGTACTTC.

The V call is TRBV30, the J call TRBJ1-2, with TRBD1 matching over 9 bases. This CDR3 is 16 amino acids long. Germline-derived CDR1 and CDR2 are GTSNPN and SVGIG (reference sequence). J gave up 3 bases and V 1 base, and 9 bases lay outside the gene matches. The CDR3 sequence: CAWSGGQGPSYYGYTF. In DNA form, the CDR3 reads TGTGCCTGGAGTGGAGGACAGGGGCCGAGTTACTATGGCTACACCTTC.

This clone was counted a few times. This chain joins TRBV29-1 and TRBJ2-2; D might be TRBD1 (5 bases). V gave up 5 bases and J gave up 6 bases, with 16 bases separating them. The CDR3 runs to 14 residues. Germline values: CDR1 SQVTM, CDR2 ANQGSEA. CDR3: CSVRQGLSPGELFF. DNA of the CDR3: TGCAGCGTTCGGCAGGGCTTAAGTCCCGGGGAGCTGTTTTTT.